The entry below gives a single TCR beta chain sequence along with its context. TCRdb re-called the 5' RACE reads and catalogs CDR3 proteins one per entry, DNA excluded. Recorded for this sample: some 410,000 distinct CDR3 sequences. This entry is derived from a study of T cells expressing NK-cell markers. The sequenced sample consisted of blood T cells: a sorted CD56 or NKG2C T cell subset, CD4+ or CD8+ T cells, or bulk PBMC T cells (not recorded which). This TCR was recovered from a woman aged 18 to 75 in good health.

The CDR3 protein is CASSLGVLQVRNEQFF. The J gene is TRBJ2-1, the V gene TRBV12-3 or TRBV12-4; TCRdb's assignment of TRBD1 cannot be checked, as there is no DNA. The CDR3 runs to 16 residues.